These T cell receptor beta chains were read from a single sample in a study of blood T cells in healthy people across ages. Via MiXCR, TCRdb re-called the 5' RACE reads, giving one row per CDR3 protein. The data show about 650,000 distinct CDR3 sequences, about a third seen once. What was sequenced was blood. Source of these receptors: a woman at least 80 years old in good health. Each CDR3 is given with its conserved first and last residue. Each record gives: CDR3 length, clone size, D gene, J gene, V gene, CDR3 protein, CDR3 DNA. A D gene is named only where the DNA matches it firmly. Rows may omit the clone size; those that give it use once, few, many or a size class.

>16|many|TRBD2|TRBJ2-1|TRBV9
CASSVGSGGAVDEQFF
TGTGCCAGCAGCGTGGGTAGCGGGGGGGCCGTGGATGAGCAGTTCTTC
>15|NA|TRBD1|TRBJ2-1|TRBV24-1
CATSDFNRGRNEQFF
TGTGCCACCAGTGATTTTAACAGGGGGCGCAATGAGCAGTTCTTC
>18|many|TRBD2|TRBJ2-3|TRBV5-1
CASSPAALAGIYTDTQYF
TGCGCCAGCAGCCCCGCAGCTCTAGCGGGGATCTACACAGATACGCAGTATTTT
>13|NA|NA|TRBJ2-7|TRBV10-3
CAISELKGHEQYF
TGTGCCATCAGTGAGTTGAAGGGCCACGAGCAGTACTTC
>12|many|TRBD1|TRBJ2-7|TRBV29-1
CSVARDSYEQYF
TGCAGCGTAGCACGGGACAGCTACGAGCAGTACTTC
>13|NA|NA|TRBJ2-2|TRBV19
CASRRGYTGELFF
TGTGCCAGTAGAAGGGGCTACACCGGGGAGCTGTTTTTT
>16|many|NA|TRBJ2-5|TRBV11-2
CASSPRWFGVEETQYF
TGTGCCAGCAGCCCCCGGTGGTTTGGGGTGGAAGAGACCCAGTACTTC
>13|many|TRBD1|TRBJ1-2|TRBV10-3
CAISLTGEYGYTF
TGTGCCATCAGTCTGACAGGGGAGTATGGCTACACCTTC
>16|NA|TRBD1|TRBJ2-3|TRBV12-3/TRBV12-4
CASSSDREMRTDTEYF
TGTGCCAGCAGTTCTGACAGGGAAATGAGAACAGATACGGAGTATTTT
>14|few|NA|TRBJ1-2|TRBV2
CASSDTSANYGYTF
TGTGCCAGCAGTGACACTTCAGCTAACTATGGCTACACCTTC
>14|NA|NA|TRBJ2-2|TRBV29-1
CSVVPQSDTGELFF
TGCAGCGTTGTCCCACAGAGTGACACCGGGGAGCTGTTTTTT
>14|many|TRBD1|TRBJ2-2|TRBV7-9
CASSPTGGPGELFF
TGTGCCAGCAGCCCGACAGGGGGCCCCGGGGAGCTGTTTTTT
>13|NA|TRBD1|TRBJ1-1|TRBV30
CAWGEQRGQVAFF
TGTGCCTGGGGGGAGCAGAGGGGGCAAGTAGCTTTCTTT
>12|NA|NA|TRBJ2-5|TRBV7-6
CASSLPTETQYF
TGTGCCAGCAGCTTGCCCACAGAGACCCAGTACTTC
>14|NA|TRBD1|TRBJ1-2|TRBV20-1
CSAPWGTGGYGYTF
TGCAGTGCTCCCTGGGGGACAGGGGGCTATGGCTACACCTTC
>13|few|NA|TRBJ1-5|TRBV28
CASIRDINQPQHF
TGTGCCAGCATCCGGGACATCAATCAGCCCCAGCATTTT
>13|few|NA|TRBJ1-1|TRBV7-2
CASSLDQVTEAFF
TGTGCCAGCAGCTTGGACCAAGTCACTGAAGCTTTCTTT
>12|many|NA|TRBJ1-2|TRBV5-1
CASSSSGDGYTF
TGCGCCAGCAGCTCCAGTGGGGATGGCTACACCTTC
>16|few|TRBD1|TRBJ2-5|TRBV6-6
CASSSTGTGGRGGQYF
TGTGCCAGCAGTTCCACCGGGACAGGGGGCAGGGGTGGGCAGTACTTC
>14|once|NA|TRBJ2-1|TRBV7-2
CASSREGRHNEQFF
TGTGCCAGCAGTCGGGAAGGTCGGCACAATGAGCAGTTCTTC
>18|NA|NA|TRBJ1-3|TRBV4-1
CASSPPLRGLWSGNTIYF
TGCGCCAGCAGTCCACCCTTGAGAGGGTTATGGAGTGGAAACACCATATATTTT
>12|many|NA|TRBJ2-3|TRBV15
CATSRGGDTQYF
TGTGCCACCAGCAGAGGAGGGGATACGCAGTATTTT
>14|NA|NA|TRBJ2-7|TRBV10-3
CAIRTDSKFYEQYF
TGTGCCATCAGGACGGACAGTAAATTTTACGAGCAGTACTTC
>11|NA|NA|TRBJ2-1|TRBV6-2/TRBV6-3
CASTERNEQFF
TGTGCCAGCACCGAACGCAATGAGCAGTTCTTC
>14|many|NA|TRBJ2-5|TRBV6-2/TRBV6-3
CASTEPGPGETQYF
TGTGCCAGCACCGAACCCGGTCCGGGAGAGACCCAGTACTTC
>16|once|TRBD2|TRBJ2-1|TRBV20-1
CSARDPRESSYNEQFF
TGCAGTGCTAGAGATCCGCGGGAGAGCTCCTACAATGAGCAGTTCTTC